The 5 T cell receptor beta chains below all came from one sample that was sequenced in a study of blood T cell repertoires in COVID-19 (dated by TCRdb to the early 2020s). To prepare the library, the immunoSEQ multiplex PCR assay was applied. The table comes from immuneACCESS by way of TCRdb, which keeps in-frame sequences with V and J called. Part of the clones is missing from these tables; in studies checked, under half for an unresolved V gene and the rest for unknown reasons. The sample table shows 150,000 to 200,000 clones, and roughly four fifths are seen once. The ten largest clones take up approximately 7.1% of the sample. The sequenced sample was peripheral blood. These receptors were obtained from a human donor in a cohort sampled during active COVID-19.

There are a few counts of this clone. V usage is TRBV30 and J usage is TRBJ2-3; no clear D. V was pared by 1 base and J by 2 bases, with 4 bases between. The CDR3 is made up of 12 amino acids. The V gene's germline CDR1 is GTSNPN and CDR2 SVGIG (reference sequence). The CDR3 loop reads CAWSANTDTQYF. As DNA, the CDR3 is TGTGCCTGGAGTGCAAACACAGATACGCAGTATTTT.

The count of this clone is one. The rearrangement links TRBV6-5 to TRBJ2-7; 7 bases are a match to TRBD1. Germline CDR1 and CDR2: MNHEY and SVGAGI. Losses at the gene ends were 7 bases for V and 4 bases for J; bases not matched to a gene: 10. This CDR3 is built from 14 residues. CDR3 region: CASIRPGQSYEQYF. The CDR3 coding sequence is TGTGCCAGCATCCGTCCGGGACAGTCTTACGAGCAGTACTTC.

The rearrangement links TRBV6-5 to TRBJ2-2; D is unresolved. Looked up from germline, CDR1 is MNHEY and CDR2 is SVGAGI. This CDR3 contains 15 residues. The V gene lost 5 bases and the J gene lost 6 bases, with 16 bases spanning the gap. In nucleotides, the CDR3 is TGTGCCAGCAGTCCCGTGGGCTACTTCGCCGGGGAGCTGTTTTTT. Translating gives CASSPVGYFAGELFF.

The CDR3 DNA reads TGTGCCAGCTTAACATTCACAGATTCCTATGGCTACACCTTC. Its translation is CASLTFTDSYGYTF. The V call is TRBV21-1, the J call TRBJ1-2; the table's TRBD1 call for D was not verified on the DNA. TRBV21-1 is marked as a pseudogene. This CDR3 is 14 amino acids long.

The gene calls are TRBV3-1 (or the pseudogene TRBV3-2) and TRBJ2-3; D gene ambiguous. V lost 0 bases and J lost 8, with 12 bases in between. The CDR3 is 14 residues long. Germline V gives CDR1 LGHDT, CDR2 YNNKEL (reference sequence). The CDR3 sequence is CASSQDLSYGTQYF. The DNA of the CDR3 is TGTGCCAGCAGCCAAGATCTGAGTTATGGTACGCAGTATTTT.